This paragraph covers one T cell receptor beta chain sequence. These data are taken from a study of T cell clones after liver transplantation. Study-wide context: TCRbeta sequencing after a pre-transplant mixed lymphocyte reaction identified graft-donor-reactive clones, later tracked in post-transplant blood.

CD3+CD4+ and CD3+CD8+ cells were FACS-sorted from thawed unstimulated PBMCs. The data were produced by immunoSEQ multiplex PCR, yet TCRdb's version contains in-frame clones alone and is incomplete. Among about 120,000 clones, 90% were seen once, and the ten largest hold 0.83%. The CDR3 is made up of 14 amino acids. Trimming removed 0 bases at V and 10 bases at J, with 13 bases between. Per germline, CDR1 SGDLS and CDR2 YYNGEE. The chain uses TRBV9 and TRBJ1-4; D is ambiguous. The starting material was CD4+ T cells from blood, obtained 12 months after liver transplant. This sequence originates from a human patient who received a liver transplant. Part of the T cells may come from the graft donor. CDR3 protein: CASSVEGDDGKLFF. The CDR3 DNA reads as TGTGCCAGCAGCGTAGAGGGCGACGATGGAAAACTGTTTTTT.